The rows below give T cell receptor beta chains drawn from one sample of a study of PD-1 blockade in classical Hodgkin lymphoma. Here immunoSEQ multiplex PCR was the method, and the copy in TCRdb shows in-frame clones only, minus some. This table has around 10,000 clones, roughly three quarters appearing once. The sequencing here drew on peripheral blood mononuclear cells (PBMCs), taken before the second cycle of nivolumab. The receptors shown here come from a human donor with classical Hodgkin lymphoma. The CDR3 runs from the conserved cysteine through the conserved F or W. Each record gives: V gene, J gene, CDR3 protein.

TRBV6-4	TRBJ2-2	CASRSGPGELFF
TRBV6-5	TRBJ1-2	CASTPRQGRPYTF
TRBV5-1	TRBJ2-1	CASSLEGQGINEQFF
TRBV28	TRBJ1-5	CASSPRLANQPQHF
TRBV14	TRBJ2-7	CASSQDRSDEQYF
TRBV21-1	TRBJ2-2	CASSKRGLAGGDVGELFF
TRBV25-1	TRBJ2-3	CASSERGQGLAGVDTQYF
TRBV19	TRBJ2-5	CASRASGRVQETQYF
TRBV6-5	TRBJ2-7	CASRIAGGPFYEQYF
TRBV7-2	TRBJ2-3	CASSLDTIGLATDTQYF
TRBV7-8	TRBJ1-4	CASSLSGGTEKLFF
TRBV7-9	TRBJ1-2	CASSLDRVVYGYTF
TRBV6-4	TRBJ2-3	CASSQRGGETDTQYF
TRBV30	TRBJ1-5	CAWSVGDRGSNQPQHF
TRBV7-3	TRBJ2-1	CASSFIPGLNPVEQFF
TRBV7-9	TRBJ2-7	CASSGRDRVYEQYF
TRBV6-5	TRBJ1-2	CASSYRQASNYGYTF
TRBV14	TRBJ1-5	CASSQAQGGNQPQHF
TRBV6-1	TRBJ2-5	CASSEGLGLQETQYF
TRBV11-2	TRBJ2-1	CASSFTRSGSSVNEQFF
TRBV20-1	TRBJ1-3	CSARRGNTIYF
TRBV28	TRBJ2-5	CASAVRTGRIGETQYF